A single sample is the source of the 19 T cell receptor beta chains below, sequenced in a study of T cell responses to AZD1222 COVID-19 vaccine. Some clones are missing from TCRdb's copy, which holds only in-frame ones; the method was immunoSEQ multiplex PCR. Seen here are 80,000 or so clones, 70% to 90% observed once, and the top ten hold 1.5%. The specimen comprised peripheral blood, sampled on day 0 of AZD1222 vaccination. These receptors all stem from an adult in good health.

The chain couples TRBV6-1 to TRBJ1-3, with TRBD1 matching over 10 bases. Unmatched junction bases numbered 4, after V lost 3 bases and J lost 2 bases. The CDR3 length is 16 residues. Germline V gene sequence: CDR1 MNHNS, CDR2 SASEGT. This CDR3 is CASSDIGTGAGNTIYF. The CDR3 nucleotides are TGTGCCAGCAGTGACATCGGGACAGGGGCTGGAAACACCATATATTTT.

CDR3 in DNA: TGTGCCAGCAGACCTTTCCAGGGGGGCGGCTACACCTTC. This codes for CASRPFQGGGYTF. This sequence joins TRBV27 and TRBJ1-2, with 7 bases fitting TRBD1. CDR1 is MNHEY, CDR2 SMNVEV, per germline (reference sequence). This CDR3 has 13 residues. Losses at the gene ends were 6 bases for V and 8 bases for J; bases not matched to a gene: 9.

The V and J genes are TRBV27 and TRBJ1-1, with D possibly TRBD1 on 5 matching bases. The V and J ends lost 8 bases and 1 base respectively, with 14 bases between them. This CDR3 has 14 amino acids. Germline-derived CDR1 and CDR2 are MNHEY and SMNVEV (reference sequence). In DNA, the CDR3 is TGTGCCAGCGTCGGGGGGATAGCGAACACTGAAGCTTTCTTT. Translating gives CASVGGIANTEAFF.

The chain employs TRBV9 and TRBJ1-1; D perhaps matches TRBD1 (6 bases). Germline CDR1 and CDR2: SGDLS and YYNGEE. CDR3 length: 15 amino acids. V lost 4 bases and J 5 bases, leaving 18 bases between the germline ends. The CDR3, as DNA: TGTGCCAGCAGCACGAGAGCGACAGGATCAACTGAAGCTTTCTTT. Translation gives CASSTRATGSTEAFF. The full variable domain, rest sourced from reference TRBV9 and TRBJ1-1, is DSGVTQTPKHLITATGQRVTLRCSPRSGDLSVYWYQQSLDQGLQFLIQYYNGEERAKGNILERFSAQQFPDLHSELNLSSLELGDSALYFCASSTRATGSTEAFFGQGTRLTVV.

V is TRBV19 and J is TRBJ2-6; D unclear. CDR1 LNHDA and CDR2 SQIVND come from the germline V gene (reference sequence). The V end lost 5 bases, the J end lost 2 bases, and 7 bases lay between the germline ends. This CDR3 is built from 14 residues. The CDR3 coding sequence is TGTGCCAGTAGTTTCTTAACTGGGGCCAACGTCCTGACTTTC. As protein: CASSFLTGANVLTF.

This clone occurred many times. The genes are TRBV9 and TRBJ2-1, with a possible D match to TRBD1 (5 bases). CDR1 is SGDLS, CDR2 YYNGEE, per germline. The CDR3 loop spans 16 amino acids. Trimming removed 4 bases from V and 5 bases from J, with 19 bases in between. The CDR3 loop is CASSPSSEGVHNEQFF. CDR3 DNA: TGTGCCAGCAGCCCCTCCAGCGAAGGGGTGCACAATGAGCAGTTCTTC.

This sequence joins TRBV15 and TRBJ1-2, with D tentatively TRBD1 (6 bases). CDR3 length: 14 residues. V lost 1 base and J 4 bases, leaving 10 bases between the germline ends. The germline V gene encodes CDR1 LNHNV and CDR2 YYDKDF (reference sequence). CDR3 DNA sequence: TGTGCCACCAGCAGAGGTGGACAGCTCTATGGCTACACCTTC. This encodes CATSRGGQLYGYTF. Filled out from reference TRBV15 and TRBJ1-2, the complete variable domain reads DAMVIQNPRYQVTQFGKPVTLSCSQTLNHNVMYWYQQKSSQAPKLLFHYYDKDFNNEADTPDNFQSRRPNTSFCFLDIRSPGLGDTAMYLCATSRGGQLYGYTFGSGTRLTVV.

This sequence joins TRBV18 and TRBJ1-1; 9 bases are a match to TRBD1. The J segment lost 4 bases and the V segment lost 3 bases, leaving 3 bases of the junction unmatched. CDR3 size: 14 residues. Germline CDR1 and CDR2: KGHSH and LQKENI. The CDR3 reads CASSPTTGGTEAFF. CDR3 DNA sequence: TGTGCCAGCTCACCGACGACAGGGGGCACTGAAGCTTTCTTT. The full variable domain, its missing parts supplied by reference TRBV18 and TRBJ1-1, is NAGVMQNPRHLVRRRGQEARLRCSPMKGHSHVYWYRQLPEEGLKFMVYLQKENIIDESGMPKERFSAEFPKEGPSILRIQQVVRGDSAAYFCASSPTTGGTEAFFGQGTRLTVV.

The rearrangement links TRBV4-3 to TRBJ2-3; D is unclear. The CDR3 spans 16 residues. V lost 0 bases and J 1 base, leaving 11 bases between the germline ends. Germline V gene lookup returns CDR1 LGHNA and CDR2 YSLEER. The CDR3 DNA reads as TGCGCCAGCAGCCAAGATGACCTACTGGGCACAGATACGCAGTATTTT. It translates to CASSQDDLLGTDTQYF.

V is TRBV6-5 and J is TRBJ1-3, with D tentatively TRBD1 (5 bases). This CDR3 comprises 14 residues. Germline lookup yields CDR1 MNHEY and CDR2 SVGAGI. Trimming pared 4 bases from V and 9 bases from J, leaving 16 bases between. This CDR3 is CASSFYIGHRTIYF. The CDR3 DNA reads TGTGCCAGCAGTTTCTATATCGGACACCGCACCATATATTTT.

The chain is built from TRBV2 and TRBJ2-2; no clear D. The CDR3 has 12 amino acids. Germline CDR1 SNHLY, CDR2 FYNNEI. Trimming took off 5 bases at V and 4 bases at J, with 5 bases between the two ends. CDR3: CASSYSTGELFF. The CDR3 bases are TGTGCCAGCAGTTACAGCACCGGGGAGCTGTTTTTT.

The sample holds many counts of this clone. The rearrangement uses TRBV6-5 and TRBJ1-6, with 7 nucleotides matching TRBD1. Trimming removed 4 bases from V and 6 bases from J; junction bases left unmatched: 3. Germline V gives CDR1 MNHEY, CDR2 SVGAGI. The CDR3 is made up of 14 amino acids. CDR3 sequence (DNA): TGTGCCAGCAGTTTAAACAGGGGTAATTCACCCCTCCACTTT. Encoded protein: CASSLNRGNSPLHF.

The rearrangement links TRBV2 to TRBJ2-7, with 7 bases fitting TRBD2. V shed 8 bases and J 0 bases; nucleotides not matched to a gene: 4. Germline lookup yields CDR1 SNHLY and CDR2 FYNNEI. The CDR3 length is 13 residues. Here the CDR3 reads CASGGVSSYEQYF. In DNA, the CDR3 is TGTGCCAGCGGGGGGGTAAGCTCCTACGAGCAGTACTTC.

J is TRBJ2-2 and V is TRBV6-5, with D possibly TRBD1 on 6 matching bases. Germline CDR1 MNHEY, CDR2 SVGAGI. The CDR3 loop spans 15 amino acids. The ends were cut back, 4 bases at V and 2 bases at J, with 11 bases in the middle. The CDR3 region has the DNA TGTGCCAGCAGTTCCCAGGGGCGCAACACCGGGGAGCTGTTTTTT. Its protein product is CASSSQGRNTGELFF.

V gene TRBV6-5 combines with J gene TRBJ2-7, with 7 bases that match TRBD1. This CDR3 region has 13 residues. The V gene's germline CDR1 is MNHEY and CDR2 SVGAGI. V gave up 5 bases and J gave up 3 bases; unmatched junction bases: 4. The CDR3 is CASSRQGNYEQYF. The CDR3 nucleotides are TGTGCCAGCAGTAGACAGGGCAACTACGAGCAGTACTTC.

The chain employs TRBV13 and TRBJ2-1; D may be TRBD1 or TRBD2 (8 bases each). V was pared by 5 bases and J by 5 bases, with 19 bases between. The CDR3 consists of 16 residues. Germline V CDR1 and CDR2: PRHDT, FYEKMQ (reference sequence). CDR3 loop: CASSPRQGRGDNEQFF. The CDR3 nucleotides read TGTGCCAGCAGCCCTCGACAGGGGCGGGGGGACAATGAGCAGTTCTTC.

The chain employs TRBV29-1 and TRBJ2-6; no clear D gene. This CDR3 region has 13 residues. Germline V gives CDR1 SQVTM, CDR2 ANQGSEA. The V gene lost 7 bases and the J gene lost 0 bases, with 7 bases spanning the gap. The CDR3 spells CSAASSGANVLTF. The CDR3 nucleotides read TGCAGCGCTGCGAGCTCTGGGGCCAACGTCCTGACTTTC.

The table lists this clone with a count of one. This chain's CDR3 is CAWTYPSGGQVNTEAFF. The CDR3 nucleotides read TGTGCCTGGACCTACCCCTCGGGGGGACAGGTGAACACTGAAGCTTTCTTT. The V and J genes are TRBV30 and TRBJ1-1; 8 bases agree with TRBD1. The CDR3 consists of 17 residues. The V gene's germline CDR1 is GTSNPN and CDR2 SVGIG (reference sequence). The V and J ends lost 4 bases and 0 bases, in that order; junction bases with no gene match: 13.

This clone has only one observation. The chain links TRBV28 to TRBJ2-2; 11 bases map to TRBD1. This CDR3 is built from 18 residues. Unmatched junction bases numbered 18, after V lost 10 bases and J lost 5 bases. Germline CDR1 and CDR2: MDHEN and SYDVKM. The CDR3 region is CATLLSGQGARATGELFF. CDR3 nucleotide sequence: TGTGCCACCCTCCTATCTGGACAGGGGGCAAGGGCAACCGGGGAGCTGTTTTTT.